The 27 T cell receptor beta chains given below trace back to one sample, sequenced in a study of blood T cell repertoires in COVID-19. Here immunoSEQ multiplex PCR was the method, and the copy in TCRdb shows in-frame clones only, minus some. The sample includes 400,000 or so clones, around 91% seen only once; the top ten take around 1.1%. The sample taken for sequencing was PBMCs or T cells enriched from blood (not recorded which). Receptor source: a man aged 30 to 45 who had recovered from COVID-19.

The chain is built from TRBV28 and TRBJ2-7; D is undetermined. CDR3 length: 11 amino acids. V lost 3 bases and J lost 6, with 6 bases in between. Germline CDR1 and CDR2: MDHEN and SYDVKM. The CDR3 sequence: CASSLTGEQYF. The CDR3 DNA follows: TGTGCCAGCAGTTTGACGGGCGAGCAGTACTTC.

The V gene is TRBV27, the J gene TRBJ1-6; no definite D call. V was shortened by 4 bases and J by 0 bases, with 13 bases between the two germline ends. The germline CDR1 and CDR2 sequences are MNHEY and SMNVEV (reference sequence). The CDR3 length is 17 residues. CDR3 protein: CASSYSTESSYNSPLHF. For the CDR3, the DNA is TGTGCCAGCAGTTACTCTACAGAGAGCTCCTATAATTCACCCCTCCACTTT.

V usage is TRBV5-5 and J usage is TRBJ1-4; 9 nucleotides match TRBD1. In germline, CDR1 is SGHKS, CDR2 YYEKEE (reference sequence). The CDR3 is made up of 15 amino acids. V was pared by 0 bases and J by 7 bases, with 4 bases of the junction left unmatched. The CDR3 protein is CASSLDTGGGEKLFF. The CDR3 DNA sequence: TGTGCCAGCAGCTTGGATACAGGGGGCGGTGAAAAACTGTTTTTT.

This chain uses TRBV19 with TRBJ2-1, with D perhaps TRBD2 (6 bases). Germline-derived CDR1 and CDR2 are LNHDA and SQIVND (reference sequence). There are 14 residues in the CDR3. With 6 bases removed from V and 3 bases from J, the gap between germline ends came to 12 bases. DNA of the CDR3: TGTGCCAGTAGGCTGGGCGGGGACTACAATGAGCAGTTCTTC. This sequence encodes CASRLGGDYNEQFF.

This chain links TRBV27 with TRBJ1-2; D not certain. This CDR3 contains 13 residues. V dropped 3 bases and J dropped 8 bases, with 13 bases sitting between them. Germline CDR1 and CDR2: MNHEY and SMNVEV (reference sequence). CDR3 in amino acids: CASSFLGETGYTF. DNA of the CDR3: TGTGCCAGCAGTTTCCTCGGGGAGACAGGCTACACCTTC.

The rearrangement links TRBV2 to TRBJ1-6, with TRBD1 identical over 7 bases. The trim removed 6 bases at V and 10 bases at J, leaving 9 bases unmatched. This CDR3 comprises 14 residues. The germline CDR1 and CDR2 sequences are SNHLY and FYNNEI. CDR3 in DNA: TGTGCCAGCAGGTACTCAGGGGGTCGATCACCCCTCCACTTT. It yields the protein CASRYSGGRSPLHF.

The genes are TRBV11-2 and TRBJ2-5; D possibly corresponds to TRBD2 (6 bases). The germline V and J ends were trimmed by 5 bases and 4 bases, with 14 bases remaining between them. Germline CDR1 and CDR2: SGHAT and FQNNGV. This CDR3 region has 14 residues. This CDR3 reads CASSPLQGGETQYF. CDR3 sequence (DNA): TGTGCCAGCAGCCCCCTCCAGGGAGGAGAGACCCAGTACTTC.

The chain recombines TRBV24-1 with TRBJ2-1; 10 bases line up with TRBD2. The CDR3 runs to 15 residues. Germline V lookup: CDR1 KGHDR, CDR2 SFDVKD. V lost 4 bases to trimming and J lost 5 bases; unmatched junction nucleotides: 4. CDR3 DNA: TGTGCCACCAGTGAGTTAGCGGGAGGAAACAATGAGCAGTTCTTC. Protein sequence: CATSELAGGNNEQFF.

This chain links TRBV12-3 or TRBV12-4 with TRBJ1-1; D remains ambiguous. V shed 7 bases and J shed 5 bases, with 14 bases lying between them. There are 13 residues in the CDR3. This CDR3 reads CASTFGPGTEAFF. Written as DNA, the CDR3 is TGTGCCAGCACCTTTGGGCCGGGGACTGAAGCTTTCTTT.

V is TRBV20-1 and J is TRBJ2-2; TRBD1 might be the D (5 bases). Germline CDR1 DFQATT, CDR2 SNEGSKA (reference sequence). The CDR3 contains 13 residues. Between the trimmed V and J ends, which lost 3 bases and 7 bases, there was a span of 12 bases. CDR3 DNA: TGCAGTGCTAGTCCTACCAGGGACGGGGAGCTGTTTTTT. This encodes CSASPTRDGELFF.

The V gene is TRBV10-2, the J gene TRBJ2-3; 12 positions match TRBD2. Germline CDR1 WSHSY, CDR2 SAAADI. There are 15 residues in the CDR3. J was trimmed by 8 bases and V by 6 bases; bases with no gene match: 9. The CDR3 DNA sequence: TGCGCCAGCAGCGCGACTAGCGGGAGCCCCGGTACGCAGTATTTT. Translated: CASSATSGSPGTQYF.

The chain recombines TRBV3-1 (or the pseudogene TRBV3-2) with TRBJ2-3, with 11 bases aligning to TRBD2. This CDR3 region has 16 residues. Trimming at V came to 0 bases and at J to 7 bases, leaving 6 bases not matched to a gene. The germline gives CDR1 LGHDT, CDR2 YNNKEL (reference sequence). The CDR3 reads CASSQDALAGANTQYF. Here the CDR3 DNA reads TGTGCCAGCAGCCAAGATGCACTAGCGGGAGCGAATACGCAGTATTTT.

The genes are TRBV28 and TRBJ1-2; perhaps TRBD1 as D (5 bases). Looked up from germline, CDR1 is MDHEN and CDR2 is SYDVKM. The germline V and J ends were trimmed by 6 bases and 4 bases, with 12 bases remaining between them. This CDR3 has 13 residues. The CDR3 DNA reads TGTGCCAGCAGCAACGGGACTTTCTATGGCTACACCTTC. The encoded protein is CASSNGTFYGYTF.

The V gene is TRBV30, the J gene TRBJ2-5; 9 bases agree with TRBD2. Germline V gene lookup returns CDR1 GTSNPN and CDR2 SVGIG (reference sequence). The CDR3 totals 14 residues. Trimming at V came to 1 base and at J to 4 bases, leaving 4 bases not matched to a gene. CDR3 sequence reads: CAWSGLAGTETQYF. CDR3 nucleotide sequence: TGTGCCTGGAGTGGGCTAGCGGGAACAGAGACCCAGTACTTC. Full variable domain (rest looked up from reference TRBV30 and TRBJ2-5): SQTIHQWPATLVQPVGSPLSLECTVEGTSNPNLYWYRQAAGRGLQLLFYSVGIGQISSEVPQNLSASRPQDRQFILSSKKLLLSDSGFYLCAWSGLAGTETQYFGPGTRLLVL.

This chain connects TRBV11-2 to TRBJ2-7; 7 nucleotides match TRBD2. V gave up 1 base and J gave up 2 bases; unmatched junction bases: 5. The CDR3 spans 15 residues. The germline V gene has CDR1 SGHAT and CDR2 FQNNGV. CDR3 residues: CASSLVGGRAYEQYF. The CDR3 region has the DNA TGTGCCAGCAGCTTAGTGGGCGGGAGAGCCTACGAGCAGTACTTC.

The chain links TRBV29-1 to TRBJ2-1; 8 bases match TRBD2. Germline-derived CDR1 and CDR2 are SQVTM and ANQGSEA. CDR3 length: 17 amino acids. The junction had 11 bases not matched to a gene; V was cut back by 4 bases and J by 0 bases. CDR3 amino acids: CSVVGEREGPSYNEQFF. CDR3 coding DNA: TGCAGCGTTGTCGGGGAACGGGAGGGCCCCTCCTACAATGAGCAGTTCTTC.

The gene calls are TRBV2 and TRBJ2-3; D possibly corresponds to TRBD2 (5 bases). V dropped 4 bases and J dropped 0 bases, with 8 bases sitting between them. CDR3 length: 14 amino acids. Germline values: CDR1 SNHLY, CDR2 FYNNEI. The CDR3: CASSVERSTDTQYF. DNA for the CDR3: TGTGCCAGCAGTGTGGAGCGGAGCACAGATACGCAGTATTTT.

This chain joins TRBV7-9 and TRBJ2-5; no reliable D call. Germline V gene sequence: CDR1 SEHNR, CDR2 FQNEAQ (reference sequence). The CDR3 sequence is 12 residues long. The germline V and J ends were trimmed by 3 bases and 5 bases, with 7 bases remaining between them. CDR3 in DNA: TGTGCCAGCAGCTTGGCGGTGGAGACCCAGTACTTC. It yields the protein CASSLAVETQYF.

In DNA form, the CDR3 reads TGTGCCAGCAGCCCATCCGGGACAAAAGGTACTGAAGCTTTCTTT. Translating gives CASSPSGTKGTEAFF. V is TRBV7-9 and J is TRBJ1-1; D is possibly TRBD1 (6 bases). The germline V and J ends were trimmed by 5 bases and 5 bases, with 18 bases remaining between them. CDR1 SEHNR and CDR2 FQNEAQ come from the germline V gene (reference sequence). This CDR3 comprises 15 residues.

This chain connects TRBV10-1 to TRBJ2-1, with 7 bases matching TRBD2. CDR1 WNHNN and CDR2 SYGVQD come from the germline V gene (reference sequence). The CDR3 has 14 residues. Trimming took 2 bases from V and 7 from J; bases not matched to a gene: 5. The CDR3 nucleotides are TGCGCCAGCAGTGAGGGGGAGGGGCTGAATGAGCAGTTCTTC. Its translation is CASSEGEGLNEQFF.

The chain carries TRBV7-8 and TRBJ2-3, with no clear D. CDR1 and CDR2 from the germline V gene are SGHVS and FQNEAQ. CDR3 length: 12 amino acids. The CDR3 loop is CATMLVGDTQYF. The CDR3 DNA reads as TGTGCAACTATGCTAGTGGGAGATACGCAGTATTTT.

The genes are TRBV2 and TRBJ2-3, with TRBD2 as a possible D gene (7 bases). This CDR3 region has 16 residues. CDR1 and CDR2 from the germline V gene are SNHLY and FYNNEI. The ends were cut back, 6 bases at V and 1 base at J, with 17 bases in the middle. The CDR3: CASSLARGGGTDTQYF. Here the CDR3 DNA reads TGTGCCAGCAGCCTAGCGAGAGGGGGGGGCACAGATACGCAGTATTTT.

The V call is TRBV27, the J call TRBJ1-1; no clear D. The CDR3 covers 15 residues. Per germline, CDR1 MNHEY and CDR2 SMNVEV (reference sequence). Between the trimmed V and J ends, which lost 6 bases and 0 bases, there was a span of 14 bases. The CDR3: CASREGGRMNTEAFF. The CDR3 DNA follows: TGTGCCAGCAGAGAAGGAGGGCGCATGAACACTGAAGCTTTCTTT.

The CDR3: CASSSSPSGRALRRNEQFF. CDR3 DNA sequence: TGTGCCAGTAGTTCTTCCCCTAGCGGGAGGGCCCTCCGTCGCAATGAGCAGTTCTTC. This chain connects TRBV19 to TRBJ2-1, with 12 bases that match TRBD2. J lost 6 bases, V lost 5 bases, and 17 bases had no gene match. The CDR3 runs 19 residues. Looked up from germline, CDR1 is LNHDA and CDR2 is SQIVND (reference sequence).

CDR3 residues: CASSPSHNEQFF. CDR3 nucleotide sequence: TGTGCCAGCTCCCCAAGCCACAATGAGCAGTTCTTC. This chain links TRBV18 with TRBJ2-1, with D uncertain. Germline V CDR1 and CDR2: KGHSH, LQKENI. The CDR3 covers 12 residues. V was pared by 6 bases and J by 5 bases, with 8 bases between. Full variable domain (remainder filled in from reference TRBV18 and TRBJ2-1): NAGVMQNPRHLVRRRGQEARLRCSPMKGHSHVYWYRQLPEEGLKFMVYLQKENIIDESGMPKERFSAEFPKEGPSILRIQQVVRGDSAAYFCASSPSHNEQFFGPGTRLTVL.

The chain has TRBV2 and TRBJ2-3; 13 positions agree with TRBD2. The CDR3 covers 18 residues. V trimming: 3 bases; J trimming: 5 bases; junction bases outside the gene matches: 11. Germline V gene lookup returns CDR1 SNHLY and CDR2 FYNNEI. CDR3 DNA sequence: TGTGCCAGCAGTGATCGGACTAGCGGGAGAGGGTTGAGAGATACGCAGTATTTT. This gives the protein CASSDRTSGRGLRDTQYF.

This chain uses TRBV19 with TRBJ2-7; D unresolved. CDR3 size: 15 residues. V gave up 1 base and J gave up 2 bases, with 12 bases separating them. Germline CDR1 LNHDA, CDR2 SQIVND (reference sequence). The CDR3 sequence: CASSIAGAATYEQYF. CDR3 DNA: TGTGCCAGTAGTATAGCCGGTGCCGCAACCTACGAGCAGTACTTC.